This T cell receptor (beta chain) was documented in a study of identical twins. TCRdb re-analysed the 5' RACE reads in MiXCR, keeping a single row per CDR3 protein. This sample has 1.5 million to 2 million distinct CDR3 sequences, with more than 30% found just once. CDR3 length: 15 amino acids. Germline V gene data show CDR1 as LGHNA and CDR2 as YNFKEQ. J gave up 5 bases and V 0 bases, and 4 bases lay outside the gene matches. The TCR sequence derives from a newborn girl in good health. Sequencing input: cord blood. The rearrangement uses TRBV4-2 and TRBJ1-5; 7 bases map to TRBD1. In nucleotides, the CDR3 is TGTGCCAGCAGCCAAGACAACAGGGGACATCAGCCCCAGCATTTT. Translated: CASSQDNRGHQPQHF.